This T cell receptor beta chain emerged from a study of blood T cell repertoires in COVID-19. The CDR3 is 11 residues long. V lost 4 bases to trimming and J lost 8 bases, with 6 bases between them. Looked up from germline, CDR1 is MNHEY and CDR2 is SMNVEV (reference sequence). Participant ages covered about 18 to 89 years across 20 to 25 US areas. The recovered donors of Cohort 3 showed two negative PCRs, clearance, or symptom resolution. Repertoires were generated with immunoSEQ multiplex PCR, while TCRdb's copy carries only in-frame clones and drops some. This table holds about 310,000 clones, roughly 91% found once.

The TCR comes from a woman aged 25 to 45 who had recovered from COVID-19. This sequence joins TRBV27 and TRBJ2-1; D not resolved. Material: PBMCs or T cells enriched from blood (not recorded which). CDR3 region: CASSSYYEQFF. In DNA form, the CDR3 reads TGTGCCAGCAGTTCCTATTATGAGCAGTTCTTC.